The text below deals with one T cell receptor beta chain. Its specificity is unknown. This entry is derived from a study of cytomegalovirus exposure and HLA in healthy donors. The study, taken as a whole, reports: A link between a missense DCLRE1C variant and TCR beta V- and J-gene trimming emerged from a later analysis.

The PCR ran on 60 Vbeta and 13 Jbeta primers. Only in-frame clones appear in the TCRdb table, and some are missing; sequencing was by immunoSEQ multiplex PCR. The sample has some 99,000 clones, about 80% seen once. The receptor's source is a woman in her 50s in good health and CMV-seropositive. Source material: PBMCs.

The CDR3 DNA follows: TGTGCCAGCCGGGGGACGAACACCGGGGAGCTGTTTTTT. Amino acids: CASRGTNTGELFF. The chain combines TRBV6-1 with TRBJ2-2; D is possibly TRBD2 (6 bases). Germline CDR1 and CDR2: MNHNS and SASEGT. The CDR3 sequence is 13 residues long. Trimming stripped 8 bases from V and 0 bases from J, with 7 bases between.